This is a list of T cell receptor beta chains from one sample in a study of CD8 T cells in Susac syndrome. One entry per CDR3 protein results from TCRdb running MiXCR on the immunoSEQ multiplex PCR reads. The table records 200,000 or so distinct CDR3 sequences, roughly 95% of them present only once. Sequencing was done on a sample of CD4+ T cells from PBMCs. The receptors here all came from a human donor with multiple sclerosis. The CDR3 runs from the conserved cysteine through the conserved F or W. A D gene is named only where the DNA matches it firmly. The listing skips clone size in some rows; elsewhere it reads once, few, many or a size class.

V gene,D gene,J gene,clone size,CDR3 protein,CDR3 DNA
TRBV30,TRBD2,TRBJ2-3,-,CAWSRGGGGPTTFTDTQYF,TGTGCCTGGAGTCGGGGGGGCGGCGGACCAACCACCTTCACAGATACGCAGTATTTT
TRBV20-1,-,TRBJ2-7,once,CSASQGYEQYF,TGCAGTGCTTCGCAGGGCTACGAGCAGTACTTC
TRBV7-3,TRBD2,TRBJ2-1,-,CASSPSGTYNEQFF,TGTGCCAGCAGCCCTAGCGGGACCTACAATGAGCAGTTCTTC
TRBV10-3,-,TRBJ1-5,-,CAISEGTSVSNQPQHF,TGTGCCATCAGTGAGGGGACATCGGTTAGCAATCAGCCCCAGCATTTT
TRBV14,TRBD1,TRBJ2-7,-,CASSRRPGQGAWYEQYF,TGTGCCAGCAGCCGTCGACCGGGACAGGGAGCCTGGTACGAGCAGTACTTC
TRBV12-3/TRBV12-4,-,TRBJ1-2,-,CASGLPHYGYTF,TGTGCCAGCGGGCTACCCCACTATGGCTACACCTTC
TRBV24-1,-,TRBJ2-3,-,CATSDVGPQGDTQYF,TGTGCCACCAGTGACGTCGGCCCCCAGGGAGATACGCAGTATTTT
TRBV3-1,TRBD1,TRBJ1-2,-,CASSHWDRGSHGYTF,TGTGCCAGCAGCCACTGGGACAGGGGAAGCCATGGCTACACCTTC
TRBV29-1,-,TRBJ1-2,-,CSVVVDGRGSYTF,TGCAGCGTTGTCGTAGATGGAAGGGGAAGCTACACCTTC
TRBV5-4,-,TRBJ2-6,-,CASSLSRDGANVLTF,TGTGCCAGCAGCTTGTCGAGGGACGGGGCCAACGTCCTGACTTTC
TRBV30,-,TRBJ2-3,once,CAWSDRGGSSDTQYF,TGTGCCTGGAGTGATCGAGGGGGAAGCTCAGATACGCAGTATTTT
TRBV11-3,-,TRBJ2-5,once,CASSFLGWYQETQYF,TGTGCCAGCAGCTTTTTAGGATGGTACCAAGAGACCCAGTACTTC
TRBV19,TRBD1,TRBJ1-2,-,CASIPGQGSFGYTF,TGTGCCAGTATTCCGGGACAGGGAAGTTTTGGCTACACCTTC
TRBV28,-,TRBJ2-1,-,CASSIGGAPGGNEQFF,TGTGCCAGCAGTATAGGGGGAGCACCAGGGGGGAATGAGCAGTTCTTC
TRBV3-1,-,TRBJ1-1,-,CASSQENPQTEAFF,TGTGCCAGCAGCCAAGAAAATCCGCAAACTGAAGCTTTCTTT
TRBV9,TRBD2,TRBJ2-1,-,CASSEGLAGGYNEQFF,TGTGCCAGCAGCGAGGGACTAGCGGGGGGCTACAATGAGCAGTTCTTC
TRBV24-1,-,TRBJ1-2,-,CATSDQTPARYTF,TGTGCCACCAGTGATCAGACCCCGGCCCGCTACACCTTC
TRBV20-1,-,TRBJ1-1,-,CSARLTGLGTEAFF,TGCAGTGCTAGACTGACGGGTTTGGGGACTGAAGCTTTCTTT
TRBV18,-,TRBJ2-3,-,CASSPQSADTQYF,TGTGCCAGCTCACCACAGAGTGCAGATACGCAGTATTTT
TRBV7-2,-,TRBJ2-3,-,CASSSDRVSGTQYF,TGTGCCAGCAGCTCAGACAGGGTTAGCGGTACGCAGTATTTT
TRBV12-3/TRBV12-4,-,TRBJ2-7,-,CASGLTGLYEQYF,TGTGCCAGCGGGTTGACAGGCCTCTACGAGCAGTACTTC
TRBV2,TRBD1,TRBJ1-6,once,CASRRDRAIYNSPLHF,TGTGCCAGCCGCCGGGACAGGGCGATTTATAATTCACCCCTCCACTTT
TRBV11-2,-,TRBJ1-2,-,CASSLTPYGYTF,TGTGCCAGCAGCCTCACCCCCTATGGCTACACCTTC
TRBV12-3/TRBV12-4,-,TRBJ2-2,-,CASRDRRNTGELFF,TGTGCCAGCAGGGATAGGAGGAACACCGGGGAGCTGTTTTTT
TRBV29-1,-,TRBJ2-7,-,CSVVAMGSYEQYF,TGCAGCGTTGTGGCAATGGGCTCCTACGAGCAGTACTTC
TRBV13,TRBD1,TRBJ2-1,-,CASSSHRDRTNNEQFF,TGTGCCAGCAGCTCCCACCGGGACAGAACAAACAATGAGCAGTTCTTC
TRBV12-3/TRBV12-4,-,TRBJ1-5,-,CASSDSRGNQPQHF,TGTGCCAGCAGTGACAGTAGAGGGAATCAGCCCCAGCATTTT
TRBV7-9,TRBD2,TRBJ2-4,-,CASSPSGAKNIQYF,TGTGCCAGCAGCCCTAGCGGGGCCAAAAACATTCAGTACTTC
TRBV27,-,TRBJ2-7,-,CASSPGRRQYF,TGTGCCAGCAGTCCGGGGAGGAGGCAGTACTTC
TRBV24-1,-,TRBJ2-2,once,CATSGRYGELFF,TGTGCCACCAGTGGGCGGTACGGGGAGCTGTTTTTT
TRBV18,-,TRBJ1-5,-,CASSGQEDQPQHF,TGTGCCAGCTCGGGGCAGGAGGATCAGCCCCAGCATTTT
TRBV20-1,-,TRBJ1-5,-,CSASSTNQPQHF,TGCAGTGCTAGTTCCACCAATCAGCCCCAGCATTTT
TRBV19,-,TRBJ1-5,-,CASTGGVQPQHF,TGTGCCAGTACGGGGGGCGTTCAGCCCCAGCATTTT
TRBV29-1,-,TRBJ1-1,-,CSVDSGRNTEAFF,TGCAGCGTTGATTCTGGCAGGAACACTGAAGCTTTCTTT
TRBV20-1,TRBD2,TRBJ2-7,-,CSARGTGTTLYEQYF,TGCAGTGCTAGAGGAACCGGGACTACTCTCTACGAGCAGTACTTC
TRBV5-1,-,TRBJ1-2,-,CASSSIDRRGAGYTF,TGCGCCAGCAGCTCCATTGACAGGAGGGGAGCTGGCTACACCTTC
TRBV7-9,-,TRBJ1-3,-,CASSFDIVGNTIYF,TGTGCCAGCAGTTTCGACATCGTGGGAAACACCATATATTTT
TRBV9,-,TRBJ1-6,-,CASSQNPQGRDSPLHF,TGTGCCAGCAGCCAAAACCCCCAGGGGAGGGATTCACCCCTCCACTTT
TRBV29-1,-,TRBJ1-1,-,CSVEARQMNTEAFF,TGCAGCGTTGAGGCCCGACAAATGAACACTGAAGCTTTCTTT
TRBV2,-,TRBJ1-1,-,CASSRFPASDTEAFF,TGTGCCAGCAGTAGGTTTCCAGCCTCTGACACTGAAGCTTTCTTT
TRBV10-3,TRBD2,TRBJ2-5,-,CAISQTSNQETQYF,TGTGCCATCAGTCAGACTAGCAATCAAGAGACCCAGTACTTC
TRBV7-9,TRBD2,TRBJ2-1,-,CASSFETSGSSYNEQFF,TGTGCCAGCAGCTTCGAGACTAGCGGGAGCTCCTACAATGAGCAGTTCTTC